This TCR beta chain was sequenced during a study of shared clonotypes between healthy human individuals. Looking at the study overall: Every donor yielded three CD4 naive, three CD4 memory, two CD8 naive and one CD8 memory plate.

There were no recent acute infections or vaccinations among the donors, who were healthy HIV-negative adults. CD45RA+ naive and CD45RA-negative memory subsets were separated from CD4+ cells. Original handling: In the immunoSEQ data, sequences were junction-only and lacked quality scores, so filtering differed. Only in-frame clones appear in the TCRdb table, and some are missing; sequencing was by immunoSEQ multiplex PCR. V and J calls and clone size are those listed in that table; D and trimming were worked out from the DNA. This table has 550,000 to 700,000 clones, 60% to 75% appearing once. This clone was counted once. The source material was memory CD4+ T cells sorted from blood. Noted subset: CD45RA-negative fraction. The clonotype was recovered from a woman aged 25 to 45 in good health.

The CDR3 sequence: CASSFPQETQYF. In DNA form, the CDR3 reads TGTGCCAGCAGCTTCCCGCAAGAGACCCAGTACTTC. This chain joins TRBV13 and TRBJ2-5, with unresolved D. The germline CDR1 and CDR2 sequences are PRHDT and FYEKMQ (reference sequence). Between the trimmed V and J ends, which lost 3 bases and 2 bases, there was a span of 4 bases. This CDR3 is 12 amino acids long. The whole variable domain, remainder taken from reference TRBV13 and TRBJ2-5, is AAGVIQSPRHLIKEKRETATLKCYPIPRHDTVYWYQQGPGQDPQFLISFYEKMQSDKGSIPDRFSAQQFSDYHSELNMSSLELGDSALYFCASSFPQETQYFGPGTRLLVL.